The 14 T cell receptor beta chains listed next were all sequenced from one sample in a study of identical twins. TCRdb re-called the 5' RACE reads through MiXCR, storing one row per CDR3 protein. The sample records around 690,000 distinct CDR3 sequences, approximately 22% being singletons. The data were also submitted as part of a second study, on T cells expressing NK-cell markers.

Sequences were obtained from PBMCs. Receptors were obtained from a woman aged 18-29 years in good health.

This clonotype was recorded many times. The chain joins TRBV6-1 to TRBJ2-3, with 9 nucleotides matching TRBD2. The CDR3 contains 16 residues. Germline V lookup: CDR1 MNHNS, CDR2 SASEGT. The J segment lost 5 bases and the V segment lost 4 bases, leaving 10 bases of the junction unmatched. The CDR3 loop is CASSALSGGPGDTQYF. The CDR3 bases are TGTGCCAGCAGTGCCTTGAGCGGGGGGCCTGGAGATACGCAGTATTTT.

In DNA form, the CDR3 reads TGCAGTGCCCGCGACATCTCCTACGAGCAGTACTTC. The encoded protein is CSARDISYEQYF. The gene calls are TRBV20-1 and TRBJ2-7; the D is unclear. The CDR3 runs 12 residues. V was clipped by 6 bases and J by 0 bases, with 9 bases between them. CDR1 is DFQATT, CDR2 SNEGSKA, per germline (reference sequence).

The rearrangement uses TRBV20-1 and TRBJ2-7, with TRBD1 matching 11 bases. Germline loops: CDR1 DFQATT, CDR2 SNEGSKA (reference sequence). J lost 2 bases, V lost 2 bases, and 2 bases had no gene match. This CDR3 is 14 amino acids long. For the CDR3, the DNA is TGCAGTGCTAGATGGGACAGGGGGACCTACGAGCAGTACTTC. Translation: CSARWDRGTYEQYF.

V and J are TRBV12-3 or TRBV12-4 and TRBJ1-1, with D possibly being TRBD1 (6 bases). Trimming took 6 bases from V and 0 from J, leaving 11 bases between them. The CDR3 has 14 amino acids. The CDR3 is CASRRQDLNTEAFF. For the CDR3, the DNA is TGTGCCAGCAGGAGACAGGACCTGAACACTGAAGCTTTCTTT.

The rearrangement uses TRBV20-1 and TRBJ2-5; D not certain. The V gene lost 3 bases and the J gene lost 5 bases, with 13 bases spanning the gap. CDR3 size: 13 residues. The V gene's germline CDR1 is DFQATT and CDR2 SNEGSKA (reference sequence). CDR3 in amino acids: CSASHLGRETQYF. The CDR3 DNA is TGCAGTGCTAGTCACTTAGGTCGGGAGACCCAGTACTTC.

This sequence joins TRBV7-2 and TRBJ2-7; D not certain. Trimming pared 3 bases from V and 5 bases from J, leaving 8 bases between. The germline V gene encodes CDR1 SGHTA and CDR2 FQGNSA. This CDR3 spans 12 amino acids. CDR3 bases: TGTGCCAGCAGCTTGGTCCCGGACGAGCAGTACTTC. Its protein product is CASSLVPDEQYF.

There are many counts of this clonotype. This sequence joins TRBV10-3 and TRBJ2-1, with D tentatively TRBD1 or TRBD2 (7 bases each). CDR1 and CDR2 from the germline V gene are ENHRY and SYGVKD. The CDR3 has 15 amino acids. V lost 6 bases and J lost 1, with 13 bases in between. The chain's CDR3 is CAISPGGGSYNEQFF. The CDR3 nucleotides read TGTGCCATCAGCCCAGGGGGGGGGTCCTACAATGAGCAGTTCTTC.

The table lists this clonotype with many counts. This chain uses TRBV5-1 with TRBJ2-1; no definite D call. Trimming took 4 bases from V and 3 from J, leaving 11 bases between them. The CDR3 consists of 14 residues. Per germline, CDR1 SGHRS and CDR2 YFSETQ. The CDR3, as DNA: TGCGCCAGCAGCCCCTCTTCTGGCTACAATGAGCAGTTCTTC. This translates into CASSPSSGYNEQFF.

This clonotype has more than one count but fewer than ten. V usage is TRBV20-1 and J usage is TRBJ2-5; D possibly corresponds to TRBD1 (6 bases). The germline CDR1 and CDR2 sequences are DFQATT and SNEGSKA (reference sequence). The V end was cut by 7 bases, the J end by 5 bases, with 11 bases between. The CDR3 spans 11 residues. This CDR3 reads CSGTASETQYF. The CDR3 nucleotides read TGCAGTGGGACAGCCAGCGAGACCCAGTACTTC.

The rearrangement uses TRBV12-3 or TRBV12-4 and TRBJ2-1; the D gene is possibly TRBD1 (6 bases). V lost 3 bases, J lost 7 bases, and 16 bases lay in between. The CDR3 spans 15 residues. CDR3 in amino acids: CASSFIRGEWNEQFF. In DNA form, the CDR3 reads TGTGCCAGCAGTTTTATCAGGGGAGAATGGAATGAGCAGTTCTTC.

This clonotype was counted a few times. In DNA, the CDR3 is TGCAGTGCTAGCCCTAGCGGGAGTATGGCCGAGCAGTACTTC. This translates into CSASPSGSMAEQYF. The chain combines TRBV20-1 with TRBJ2-7; 10 nucleotides line up with TRBD2. In germline, CDR1 is DFQATT, CDR2 SNEGSKA (reference sequence). This CDR3 is 14 amino acids long. V lost 3 bases to trimming and J lost 6 bases; unmatched junction nucleotides: 8.

The genes are TRBV5-5 and TRBJ2-5; 7 nucleotides align to TRBD2. CDR1 is SGHKS and CDR2 is YYEKEE in the germline V gene (reference sequence). The CDR3 is made up of 15 amino acids. With V trimmed by 4 bases and J by 2 bases, 8 bases remained unmatched. DNA of the CDR3: TGTGCCAGCAGCCTGACTGGTAGCGGGCAAGAGACCCAGTACTTC. Its translation is CASSLTGSGQETQYF.

This clonotype was found a few times. V usage is TRBV20-1 and J usage is TRBJ1-6, with D hard to call. The CDR3 extends over 15 amino acids. Germline V gene sequence: CDR1 DFQATT, CDR2 SNEGSKA (reference sequence). Between the trimmed V and J ends, which lost 1 base and 3 bases, there was a span of 10 bases. The CDR3 region has the DNA TGCAGTGCTAGAGCCGACGGATACTATAATTCACCCCTCCACTTT. This codes for CSARADGYYNSPLHF.

A few counts support this clonotype. V is TRBV5-1 and J is TRBJ2-3; 7 positions agree with TRBD1. Germline CDR1 SGHRS, CDR2 YFSETQ. CDR3 length: 14 amino acids. With V trimmed by 4 bases and J by 2 bases, 4 bases remained unmatched. CDR3 region: CASSPDRATDTQYF. The DNA of the CDR3 is TGCGCCAGCAGCCCCGACAGGGCCACAGATACGCAGTATTTT. Filled out from reference TRBV5-1 and TRBJ2-3, the complete variable domain reads KAGVTQTPRYLIKTRGQQVTLSCSPISGHRSVSWYQQTPGQGLQFLFEYFSETQRNKGNFPGRFSGRQFSNSRSEMNVSTLELGDSALYLCASSPDRATDTQYFGPGTRLTVL.